A selection of T cell receptor beta chains follows, all from one sample in a study of blood T cell repertoires in COVID-19. Using immunoSEQ multiplex PCR, the repertoire was profiled, and TCRdb retains in-frame clones only, with some absent. The table has 200,000 to 250,000 clones, 80% to 90% seen once. The sample comprised PBMCs or T cells enriched from blood (not recorded which). The origin of the receptors is a woman in her forties with acute COVID-19. Each CDR3 is given with its conserved first and last residue. D genes are given only for firm matches. Not every row has a clone size; where given, it reads once, few, many or a size class.

clone_size j_call d_call v_call cdr3_aa cdr3_nt
NA TRBJ1-3 TRBD1 TRBV5-5 CASSPGQGAQGNTIYF TGTGCCAGCAGCCCGGGACAGGGGGCGCAAGGAAACACCATATATTTT
NA TRBJ1-3 NA TRBV28 CASSLAGSRSGNTIYF TGTGCCAGCAGTTTAGCAGGGTCCCGCTCCGGAAACACCATATATTTT
few TRBJ1-2 TRBD1 TRBV19 CASRARTGSGYTF TGTGCCAGTAGAGCGCGGACAGGGAGCGGCTACACCTTC
NA TRBJ1-2 TRBD1 TRBV6-6 CASREGGQGARGYTF TGTGCCAGCAGGGAGGGGGGACAGGGGGCGCGGGGCTACACCTTC
NA TRBJ1-1 TRBD1 TRBV19 CASRSHEGAGTEAFF TGTGCCAGTAGATCTCATGAGGGGGCAGGAACTGAAGCTTTCTTT
NA TRBJ1-1 NA TRBV3-1/TRBV3-2 CASSQDLRGTEAFF TGTGCCAGCAGCCAAGATCTCAGGGGAACTGAAGCTTTCTTT
NA TRBJ2-7 TRBD2 TRBV28 CASSLGSGPYEQYF TGTGCCAGCAGTTTAGGTAGCGGGCCCTACGAGCAGTACTTC
NA TRBJ2-1 TRBD2 TRBV30 CAWSAGTRAYNEQFF TGTGCCTGGAGTGCTGGGACTAGAGCCTACAATGAGCAGTTCTTC
NA TRBJ2-5 TRBD1 TRBV7-9 CASSPGQGAETQYF TGTGCCAGCAGCCCCGGACAGGGGGCAGAGACCCAGTACTTC
NA TRBJ2-3 NA TRBV5-1 CASSLAQGRLDAQYF TGCGCCAGCAGCTTGGCCCAGGGGCGATTAGATGCGCAGTATTTT
NA TRBJ2-1 NA TRBV20-1 CSQHRGREQFF TGCAGTCAGCATCGAGGTAGGGAGCAGTTCTTC
NA TRBJ2-1 TRBD1 TRBV12-3/TRBV12-4 CASSSDRGAQFF TGTGCCAGCAGTTCCGACAGGGGAGCCCAGTTCTTC
NA TRBJ2-1 TRBD2 TRBV5-6 CASSDIAGLGSYNEQFF TGTGCCAGCAGCGACATAGCGGGGTTGGGCTCCTACAATGAGCAGTTCTTC
NA TRBJ1-1 NA TRBV28 CASILNTEAFF TGTGCCAGCATTCTAAACACTGAAGCTTTCTTT
once TRBJ2-1 NA TRBV6-5 CASRGGYNEQFF TGTGCCAGCAGGGGGGGTTACAATGAGCAGTTCTTC
NA TRBJ1-3 NA TRBV12-5 CASATTGSGNTIYF TGTGCTAGTGCCACCACAGGGTCCGGAAACACCATATATTTT
NA TRBJ2-6 NA TRBV18 CASSPELFHSGANVLTF TGTGCCAGCTCACCGGAGCTTTTTCACTCTGGGGCCAACGTCCTGACTTTC
NA TRBJ2-5 TRBD2 TRBV5-1 CASSLGGSGIQETQYF TGCGCCAGCAGCTTGGGGGGTAGCGGGATCCAAGAGACCCAGTACTTC
once TRBJ2-1 NA TRBV2 CASSKSGSSIEQFF TGTGCCAGCAGTAAAAGTGGTAGTAGCATTGAGCAGTTCTTC
NA TRBJ2-7 TRBD1 TRBV18 CASSPGGQGIDEQYF TGTGCCAGCTCCCCAGGGGGACAGGGTATCGACGAGCAGTACTTC
NA TRBJ2-5 TRBD1 TRBV9 CASSVERTGWDQETQYF TGTGCCAGCAGCGTAGAAAGGACAGGGTGGGACCAAGAGACCCAGTACTTC
NA TRBJ1-5 NA TRBV2 CASSDREISNQPQHF TGTGCCAGCAGTGACAGGGAAATAAGCAATCAGCCCCAGCATTTT
NA TRBJ1-1 NA TRBV9 CASSVASSTEAFF TGTGCCAGCAGCGTAGCGTCCAGCACTGAAGCTTTCTTT
NA TRBJ1-2 TRBD1 TRBV28 CASSPQGALGYTF TGTGCCAGCAGTCCCCAGGGGGCGTTAGGCTACACCTTC
NA TRBJ2-3 TRBD2 TRBV28 CASVAWEGSTDTQYF TGTGCCAGCGTCGCGTGGGAGGGTAGCACAGATACGCAGTATTTT
NA TRBJ2-7 TRBD2 TRBV5-1 CASSLAEKLAGGGEQYF TGCGCCAGCAGCTTGGCCGAAAAACTAGCGGGAGGGGGCGAGCAGTACTTC
NA TRBJ2-3 TRBD2 TRBV5-1 CASSPMSGRPDTQYF TGCGCCAGCAGCCCGATGAGCGGGAGACCAGATACGCAGTATTTT
NA TRBJ2-1 TRBD2 TRBV2 CASSVGLAGSNEQFF TGTGCCAGCAGTGTGGGACTAGCAGGGAGCAATGAGCAGTTCTTC
NA TRBJ2-3 NA TRBV7-2 CASSLFGARDTQYF TGTGCCAGCAGCTTATTCGGTGCACGAGATACGCAGTATTTT
NA TRBJ1-1 NA TRBV5-1 CASSFMTGEAFF TGCGCCAGCAGCTTTATGACAGGTGAAGCTTTCTTT
NA TRBJ1-3 NA TRBV19 CASSISSPGNTIYF TGTGCCAGTAGTATTAGCAGCCCTGGAAACACCATATATTTT
NA TRBJ2-7 TRBD1 TRBV6-2/TRBV6-3 CASRPWTGGYEQYF TGTGCCAGCAGACCTTGGACAGGGGGTTACGAGCAGTACTTC
NA TRBJ1-2 TRBD1 TRBV5-1 CASSPSPDRGDYGYTF TGCGCCAGCAGCCCCAGCCCGGACAGGGGCGACTATGGCTACACCTTC
NA TRBJ2-7 TRBD1 TRBV9 CASSVGTGLYEQYF TGTGCCAGCAGCGTGGGGACAGGTCTCTACGAGCAGTACTTC
NA TRBJ2-2 NA TRBV19 CASSIQTGELFF TGTGCCAGTAGTATACAGACCGGGGAGCTGTTTTTT
NA TRBJ1-1 TRBD1 TRBV7-9 CASSRQGHTEAFF TGTGCCAGCAGCAGACAGGGACACACTGAAGCTTTCTTT
NA TRBJ1-2 NA TRBV28 CASSLDGRGYYGYTF TGTGCCAGCAGTTTAGACGGCAGGGGTTACTATGGCTACACCTTC
NA TRBJ2-1 NA TRBV19 CASRFGYNEQFF TGTGCCAGTAGGTTCGGGTACAATGAGCAGTTCTTC
NA TRBJ2-7 NA TRBV7-9 CASSSTRGRSYEQYF TGTGCCAGCAGCTCCACCAGGGGAAGGTCCTACGAGCAGTACTTC
NA TRBJ2-1 TRBD2 TRBV7-3 CASSLRAGEDNEQFF TGTGCCAGCAGCTTAAGGGCGGGAGAGGACAATGAGCAGTTCTTC
NA TRBJ2-2 TRBD2 TRBV18 CASSPRSGSSNTGELFF TGTGCCAGCTCACCACGTAGCGGGAGTTCGAACACCGGGGAGCTGTTTTTT
NA TRBJ2-7 NA TRBV19 CASSSSWAGPRFEQYF TGTGCCAGTAGTAGCTCTTGGGCGGGACCAAGATTCGAGCAGTACTTC
once TRBJ2-2 NA TRBV29-1 CSVDKGMNTGELFF TGCAGCGTTGATAAGGGGATGAACACCGGGGAGCTGTTTTTT
NA TRBJ2-4 NA TRBV6-1 CASSDVSRLVLPAKNIQYF TGTGCCAGCAGTGATGTATCTCGCTTGGTCCTACCAGCCAAAAACATTCAGTACTTC
NA TRBJ2-1 TRBD2 TRBV3-1/TRBV3-2 CASSHLAGSAYNEQFF TGTGCCAGCAGCCATCTAGCGGGAAGCGCCTACAATGAGCAGTTCTTC
NA TRBJ2-7 NA TRBV18 CASSPNQGGGEQYF TGTGCCAGCTCACCGAACCAGGGGGGTGGCGAGCAGTACTTC
once TRBJ2-1 TRBD2 TRBV6-4 CASASGNHNEQFF TGTGCCAGTGCTAGCGGGAACCACAATGAGCAGTTCTTC
NA TRBJ2-1 NA TRBV19 CASSPSHSGLSYNEQFF TGTGCCAGTAGTCCCTCTCATAGCGGCCTCTCCTACAATGAGCAGTTCTTC
NA TRBJ2-6 NA TRBV6-4 CASSLGAGANVLTF TGTGCCAGCAGTCTTGGGGCCGGGGCCAACGTCCTGACTTTC
NA TRBJ2-7 TRBD2 TRBV27 CASSYQAGAYEQYF TGTGCCAGCAGTTACCAAGCGGGAGCCTACGAGCAGTACTTC
few TRBJ1-1 TRBD1 TRBV27 CASSSGQVLVNTEAFF TGTGCCAGCAGTTCGGGACAGGTGTTGGTGAACACTGAAGCTTTCTTT
NA TRBJ1-2 TRBD1 TRBV19 CASSAGQGTYGYTF TGTGCCAGTAGTGCCGGACAGGGTACCTATGGCTACACCTTC
NA TRBJ2-7 TRBD1 TRBV6-5 CASSYAGQGAYEQYF TGTGCCAGCAGTTACGCCGGACAGGGAGCCTACGAGCAGTACTTC